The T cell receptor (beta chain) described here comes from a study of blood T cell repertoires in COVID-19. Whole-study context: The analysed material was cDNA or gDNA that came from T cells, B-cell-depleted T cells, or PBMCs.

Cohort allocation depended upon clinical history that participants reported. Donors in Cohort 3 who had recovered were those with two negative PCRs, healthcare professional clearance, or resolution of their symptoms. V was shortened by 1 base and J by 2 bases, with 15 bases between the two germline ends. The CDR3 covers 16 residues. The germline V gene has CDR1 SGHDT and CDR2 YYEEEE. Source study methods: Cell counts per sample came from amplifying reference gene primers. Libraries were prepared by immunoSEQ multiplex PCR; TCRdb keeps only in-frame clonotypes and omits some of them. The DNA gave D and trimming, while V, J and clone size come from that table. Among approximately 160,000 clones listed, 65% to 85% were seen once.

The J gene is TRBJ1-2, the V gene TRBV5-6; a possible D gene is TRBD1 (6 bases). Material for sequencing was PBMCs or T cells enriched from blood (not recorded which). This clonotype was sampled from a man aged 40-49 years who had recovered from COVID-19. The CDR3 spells CASSLPSGHINYGYTF. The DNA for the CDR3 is TGTGCCAGCAGCTTGCCGTCGGGACACATAAACTATGGCTACACCTTC.